This T cell receptor (beta chain) appears in the sequencing data of a study of molecular identifiers for immune sequencing clone quantification. Trimming cost V 2 bases and J 0 bases, with 6 bases left between them. The germline V gene has CDR1 SGHVS and CDR2 FQNEAQ. The CDR3 covers 14 residues. This clonotype showed up many times. Input for naive CD8 libraries was about 19,000 to 1,100,000 sorted cells; the RNA fraction used was 10%, 30% or 50%. In preparing bulk TCR libraries, previously described methods and listed TCR primers were used. TCRdb used MiXCR to reprocess the PCR reads, holding one entry per CDR3 protein. The table lists approximately 500,000 distinct CDR3 sequences, roughly 24% of them singletons.

The clonotype originates from a human donor in good health. Some libraries in this study had Jurkat cell RNA spiked in. The V call is TRBV7-8, the J call TRBJ2-3; D gene ambiguous. Material: naive CD8+ T cells from blood, with Jurkat cell RNA spiked in. Documented subset: FACS-sorted CD8+CD4-CCR7+CD45RA+ naive T cells. The CDR3 protein is CASSLWWSTDTQYF. CDR3 nucleotides: TGTGCCAGCAGCTTATGGTGGAGCACAGATACGCAGTATTTT.